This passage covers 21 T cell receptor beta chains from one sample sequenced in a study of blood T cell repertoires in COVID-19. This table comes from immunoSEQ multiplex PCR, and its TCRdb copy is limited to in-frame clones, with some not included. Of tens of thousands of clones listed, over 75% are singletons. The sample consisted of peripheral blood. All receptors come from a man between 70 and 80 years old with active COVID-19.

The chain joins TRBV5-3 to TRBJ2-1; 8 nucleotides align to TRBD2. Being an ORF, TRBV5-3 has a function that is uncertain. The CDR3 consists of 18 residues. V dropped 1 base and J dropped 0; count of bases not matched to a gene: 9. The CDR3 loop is CARSLLLAGLGSYNEQFF. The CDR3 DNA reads TGTGCCAGAAGCTTGTTGTTAGCGGGGCTGGGCTCCTACAATGAGCAGTTCTTC.

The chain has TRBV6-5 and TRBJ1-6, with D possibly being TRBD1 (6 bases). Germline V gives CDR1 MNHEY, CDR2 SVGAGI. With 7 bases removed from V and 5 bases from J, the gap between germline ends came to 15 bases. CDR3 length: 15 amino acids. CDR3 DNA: TGTGCCAGCATGGACAGCCAACTACATAATTCACCCCTCCACTTT. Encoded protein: CASMDSQLHNSPLHF.

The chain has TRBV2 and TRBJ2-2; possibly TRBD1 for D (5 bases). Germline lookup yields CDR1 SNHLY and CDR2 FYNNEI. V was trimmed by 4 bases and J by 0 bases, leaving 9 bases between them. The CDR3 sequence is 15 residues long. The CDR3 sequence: CASSVSGTNTGELFF. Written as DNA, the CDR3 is TGTGCCAGCAGTGTCTCAGGGACGAACACCGGGGAGCTGTTTTTT.

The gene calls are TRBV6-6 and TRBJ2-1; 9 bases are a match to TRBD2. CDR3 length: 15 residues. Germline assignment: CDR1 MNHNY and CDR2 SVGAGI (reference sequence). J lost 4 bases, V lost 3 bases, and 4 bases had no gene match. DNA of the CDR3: TGTGCCAGCAGTTATAGCGGGAGAATGTACAATGAGCAGTTCTTC. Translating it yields CASSYSGRMYNEQFF.

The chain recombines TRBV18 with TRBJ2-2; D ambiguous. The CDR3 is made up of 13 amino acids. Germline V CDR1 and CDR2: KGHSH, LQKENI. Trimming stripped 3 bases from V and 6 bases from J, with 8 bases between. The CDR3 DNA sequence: TGTGCCAGCTCACCCCAGGAATCCGGGGAGCTGTTTTTT. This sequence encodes CASSPQESGELFF.

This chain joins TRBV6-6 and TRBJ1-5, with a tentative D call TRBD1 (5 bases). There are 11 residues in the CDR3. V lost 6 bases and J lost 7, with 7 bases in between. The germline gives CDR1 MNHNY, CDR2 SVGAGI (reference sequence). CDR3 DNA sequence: TGTGCCAGCAGGACAGACCAGCCCCAGCATTTT. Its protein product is CASRTDQPQHF.

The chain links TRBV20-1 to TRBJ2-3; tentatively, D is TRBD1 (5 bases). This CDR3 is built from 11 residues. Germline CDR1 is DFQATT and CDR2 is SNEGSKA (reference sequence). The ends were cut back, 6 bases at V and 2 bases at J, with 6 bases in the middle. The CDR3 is CSARDTDTQYF. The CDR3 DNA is TGCAGTGCCAGGGACACAGATACGCAGTATTTT.

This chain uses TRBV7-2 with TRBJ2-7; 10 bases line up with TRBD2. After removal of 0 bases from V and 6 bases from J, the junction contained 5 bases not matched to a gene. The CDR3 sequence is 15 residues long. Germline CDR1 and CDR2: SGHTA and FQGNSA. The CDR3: CASSLARGTSAEQYF. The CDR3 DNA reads TGTGCCAGCAGCTTAGCGCGGGGGACTAGCGCCGAGCAGTACTTC.

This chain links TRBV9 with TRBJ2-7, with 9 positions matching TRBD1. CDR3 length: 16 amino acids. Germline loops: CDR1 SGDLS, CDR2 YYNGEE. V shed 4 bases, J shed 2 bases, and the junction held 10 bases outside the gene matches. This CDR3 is CASSPDPGQGPYEQYF. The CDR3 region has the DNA TGTGCCAGCAGCCCAGACCCGGGACAGGGACCCTACGAGCAGTACTTC. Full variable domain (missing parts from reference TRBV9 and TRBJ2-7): DSGVTQTPKHLITATGQRVTLRCSPRSGDLSVYWYQQSLDQGLQFLIQYYNGEERAKGNILERFSAQQFPDLHSELNLSSLELGDSALYFCASSPDPGQGPYEQYFGPGTRLTVT.

The CDR3 is CASKLGGDLNEQFF. The CDR3 DNA reads as TGTGCCAGTAAGTTGGGAGGCGACCTTAATGAGCAGTTCTTC. The genes are TRBV19 and TRBJ2-1; weak D call: TRBD2 (6 bases). Germline loops: CDR1 LNHDA, CDR2 SQIVND (reference sequence). Trimming removed 7 bases from V and 7 bases from J, with 17 bases in between. The CDR3 totals 14 residues.

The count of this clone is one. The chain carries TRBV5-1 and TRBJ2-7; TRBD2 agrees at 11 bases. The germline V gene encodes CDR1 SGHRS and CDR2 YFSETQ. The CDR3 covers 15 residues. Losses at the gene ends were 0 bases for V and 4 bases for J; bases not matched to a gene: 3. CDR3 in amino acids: CASSLGLAGPYEQYF. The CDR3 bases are TGCGCCAGCAGCTTGGGACTAGCGGGGCCATACGAGCAGTACTTC.

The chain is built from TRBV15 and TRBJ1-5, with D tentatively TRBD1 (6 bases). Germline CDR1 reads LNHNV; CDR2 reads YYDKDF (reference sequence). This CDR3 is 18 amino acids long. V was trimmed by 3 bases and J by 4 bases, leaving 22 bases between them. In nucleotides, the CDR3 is TGTGCCACCAGCAGTGGATTTACAGGGAAGGGTAGGAATCAGCCCCAGCATTTT. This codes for CATSSGFTGKGRNQPQHF.

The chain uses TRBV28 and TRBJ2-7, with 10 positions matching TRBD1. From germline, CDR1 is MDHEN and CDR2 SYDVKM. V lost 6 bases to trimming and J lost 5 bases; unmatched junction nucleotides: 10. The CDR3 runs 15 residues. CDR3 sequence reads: CASRGPGTGEDEQYF. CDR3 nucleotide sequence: TGTGCCAGCAGGGGTCCGGGGACAGGGGAGGACGAGCAGTACTTC.

The CDR3 sequence is CATSDSGVYNEQFF. The CDR3 bases are TGTGCCACCAGTGATTCAGGGGTGTACAATGAGCAGTTCTTC. The chain employs TRBV24-1 and TRBJ2-1, with a weak D call TRBD1 (6 bases). This CDR3 region has 14 residues. Germline V gives CDR1 KGHDR, CDR2 SFDVKD. Trimming left V 2 bases short and J 4 bases short, with 8 bases between.

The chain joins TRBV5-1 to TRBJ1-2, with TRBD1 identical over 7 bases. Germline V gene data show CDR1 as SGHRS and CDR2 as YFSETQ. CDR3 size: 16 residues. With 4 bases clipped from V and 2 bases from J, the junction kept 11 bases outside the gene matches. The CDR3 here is CASSARRQGVNYGYTF. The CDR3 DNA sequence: TGCGCCAGCAGCGCTCGGCGACAGGGCGTCAACTATGGCTACACCTTC.

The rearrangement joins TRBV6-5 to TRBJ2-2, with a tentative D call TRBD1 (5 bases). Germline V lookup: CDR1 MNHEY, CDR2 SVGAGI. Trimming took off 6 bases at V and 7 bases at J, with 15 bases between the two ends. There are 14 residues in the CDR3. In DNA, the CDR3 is TGTGCCAGCAGACCCCAGGGCAGGGTCGGGGAGCTGTTTTTT. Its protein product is CASRPQGRVGELFF.

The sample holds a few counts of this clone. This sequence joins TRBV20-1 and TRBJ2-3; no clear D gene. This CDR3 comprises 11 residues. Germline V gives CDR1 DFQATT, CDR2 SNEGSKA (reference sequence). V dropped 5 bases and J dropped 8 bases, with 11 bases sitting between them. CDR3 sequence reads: CSALSPGTQYF. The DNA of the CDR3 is TGCAGTGCTTTATCCCCGGGTACGCAGTATTTT.

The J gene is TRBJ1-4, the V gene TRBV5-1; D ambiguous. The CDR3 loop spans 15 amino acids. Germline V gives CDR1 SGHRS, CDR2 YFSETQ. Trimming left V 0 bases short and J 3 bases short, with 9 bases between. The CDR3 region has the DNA TGCGCCAGCAGCTTGGACGGGGTGGCTAATGAAAAACTGTTTTTT. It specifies CASSLDGVANEKLFF.

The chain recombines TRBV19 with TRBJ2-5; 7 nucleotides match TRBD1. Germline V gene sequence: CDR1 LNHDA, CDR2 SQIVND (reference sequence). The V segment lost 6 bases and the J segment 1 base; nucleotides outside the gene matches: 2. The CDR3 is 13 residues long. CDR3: CASSRQGQETQYF. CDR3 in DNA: TGTGCCAGTAGCCGACAGGGCCAAGAGACCCAGTACTTC.

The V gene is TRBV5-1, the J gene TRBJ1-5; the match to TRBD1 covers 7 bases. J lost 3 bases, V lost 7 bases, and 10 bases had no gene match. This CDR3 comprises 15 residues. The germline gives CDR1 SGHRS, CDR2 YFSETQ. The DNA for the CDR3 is TGCGCCAGCCAGAAAGACAGGGACTCCAATCAGCCCCAGCATTTT. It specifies CASQKDRDSNQPQHF.

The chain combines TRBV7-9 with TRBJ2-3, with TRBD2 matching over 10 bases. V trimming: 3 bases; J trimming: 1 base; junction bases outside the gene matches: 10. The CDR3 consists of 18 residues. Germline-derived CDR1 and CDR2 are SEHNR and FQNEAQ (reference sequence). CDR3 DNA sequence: TGTGCCAGCAGCTTGGGTGGGGGACTAGCGTTTCGCACAGATACGCAGTATTTT. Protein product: CASSLGGGLAFRTDTQYF. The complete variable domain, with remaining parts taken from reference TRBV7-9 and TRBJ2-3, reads DTGVSQNPRHKITKRGQNVTFRCDPISEHNRLYWYRQTLGQGPEFLTYFQNEAQLEKSRLLSDRFSAERPKGSFSTLEIQRTEQGDSAMYLCASSLGGGLAFRTDTQYFGPGTRLTVL.